The entry below describes one T cell receptor (beta chain). The germline V gene encodes CDR1 SGDLS and CDR2 YYNGEE. The ends were cut back, 0 bases at V and 3 bases at J, with 5 bases in the middle. The CDR3 loop spans 13 amino acids. This sample was included in a study of Ad26.COV2.S vaccination and SARS-CoV-2 variants. Study-level background: Ad26.COV2.S shots went into the muscle once or twice, 56 days apart.

Treatment of the sample: about 20 received Ad26.COV2.S at low or high dose, single or two shots; 5 received placebo; per-sample allocation not given. Day 63 after the first injection of vaccine or placebo was the sampling time. This adult donor, from Boston, was 18-55 years old. Clones were sequenced by immunoSEQ multiplex PCR, and TCRdb holds only the in-frame ones, with some missing. This table holds around 320,000 clones, just under 85% found once. The sequencing used peripheral blood, collected in a trial of Ad26.COV2.S vaccine versus placebo. The genes are TRBV9 and TRBJ2-3, with D unresolved. This clonotype originated in a person between 18 and 65 years old who received the Ad26.COV2.S COVID-19 vaccine or a placebo. Here the CDR3 reads CASSVGGTDTQYF. In DNA, the CDR3 is TGTGCCAGCAGCGTAGGTGGTACAGATACGCAGTATTTT.